This T cell receptor (beta chain) came from a study of blood T cell repertoires in COVID-19. Profiled with immunoSEQ multiplex PCR; TCRdb holds only in-frame clones, not every one. The sample has about 310,000 clones, approximately 89% seen once. After removal of 0 bases from V and 7 bases from J, the junction contained 12 bases not matched to a gene. The CDR3 spans 18 residues. In germline, CDR1 is ENHRY, CDR2 SYGVKD. This sequence was found in a woman between 40 and 55 years old who had recovered from COVID-19. This chain connects TRBV10-3 to TRBJ1-2; the match to TRBD1 covers 12 bases. What was sequenced was PBMCs or T cells enriched from blood (not recorded which). In DNA, the CDR3 is TGTGCCATCAGTGAGTCTTTGGTTCCGGGACAGGGGGCAGGTGGCTACACCTTC. It is translated as CAISESLVPGQGAGGYTF.